This section outlines one T cell receptor beta chain sequence together with its context. The sample is drawn from a study of blood T cell repertoires in COVID-19. The repertoire was sequenced with immunoSEQ multiplex PCR; TCRdb's copy has only in-frame clones and lacks some. Among 130,000 to 150,000 clones, about four fifths were seen once, and the ten largest hold about 5.1%. The CDR3 totals 15 residues. From germline, CDR1 is MDHEN and CDR2 SYDVKM. V lost 4 bases to trimming and J lost 4 bases; unmatched junction nucleotides: 7. The receptor's source is a human donor in a cohort sampled during active COVID-19. The chain links TRBV28 to TRBJ2-5; TRBD1 matches at 9 bases. The sequencing input was peripheral blood. In DNA, the CDR3 is TGTGCCAGCAGTTGGGGGCTACAGGGGGCAGAGACCCAGTACTTC. Amino acid sequence: CASSWGLQGAETQYF.